This record looks at one T cell receptor beta chain sequence and its context. Its target is unknown. The data were obtained in a study of human T cells and chemical hapten exposure. At the level of the study: A mostly female patient group had alopecia areata, totalis or universalis.

Study-wide findings and caveats: Unchanged with DPC sensitization were TCRs above 1 in 1000 frequency.

Indicated time point: patch test 1, 2 weeks after DPC sensitization. Treatment noted: therapeutic diphenylcyclopropenone sensitization with weekly scalp DPC. Every donor had alopecia and was 18 to 70 years old; all were suitable for DPC. This CDR3 is 16 amino acids long. Germline CDR1 and CDR2: SQVTM and ANQGSEA. After removal of 4 bases from V and 6 bases from J, the junction contained 14 bases not matched to a gene. Single cDNA molecules in the library carried unique molecular identifiers attached during preparation. From the RACE reads, TCRdb called clonotypes with MiXCR, one entry per CDR3 protein. The sample contains 100,000 to 150,000 distinct CDR3 sequences, roughly an eighth of which appear only once.

The gene calls are TRBV29-1 and TRBJ2-3, with 9 bases identical to TRBD2. This clonotype was sampled from a man aged 18 to 35 with alopecia areata. Some clones in this sample may be carry-over from other donors' samples. Sample: whole blood, taken in connection with sensitization to the hapten diphenylcyclopropenone (DPC). The CDR3 loop is CSVGGGGAVSTDTQYF. The CDR3 nucleotides read TGCAGCGTTGGAGGCGGGGGGGCAGTTTCTACCGATACGCAGTATTTT.